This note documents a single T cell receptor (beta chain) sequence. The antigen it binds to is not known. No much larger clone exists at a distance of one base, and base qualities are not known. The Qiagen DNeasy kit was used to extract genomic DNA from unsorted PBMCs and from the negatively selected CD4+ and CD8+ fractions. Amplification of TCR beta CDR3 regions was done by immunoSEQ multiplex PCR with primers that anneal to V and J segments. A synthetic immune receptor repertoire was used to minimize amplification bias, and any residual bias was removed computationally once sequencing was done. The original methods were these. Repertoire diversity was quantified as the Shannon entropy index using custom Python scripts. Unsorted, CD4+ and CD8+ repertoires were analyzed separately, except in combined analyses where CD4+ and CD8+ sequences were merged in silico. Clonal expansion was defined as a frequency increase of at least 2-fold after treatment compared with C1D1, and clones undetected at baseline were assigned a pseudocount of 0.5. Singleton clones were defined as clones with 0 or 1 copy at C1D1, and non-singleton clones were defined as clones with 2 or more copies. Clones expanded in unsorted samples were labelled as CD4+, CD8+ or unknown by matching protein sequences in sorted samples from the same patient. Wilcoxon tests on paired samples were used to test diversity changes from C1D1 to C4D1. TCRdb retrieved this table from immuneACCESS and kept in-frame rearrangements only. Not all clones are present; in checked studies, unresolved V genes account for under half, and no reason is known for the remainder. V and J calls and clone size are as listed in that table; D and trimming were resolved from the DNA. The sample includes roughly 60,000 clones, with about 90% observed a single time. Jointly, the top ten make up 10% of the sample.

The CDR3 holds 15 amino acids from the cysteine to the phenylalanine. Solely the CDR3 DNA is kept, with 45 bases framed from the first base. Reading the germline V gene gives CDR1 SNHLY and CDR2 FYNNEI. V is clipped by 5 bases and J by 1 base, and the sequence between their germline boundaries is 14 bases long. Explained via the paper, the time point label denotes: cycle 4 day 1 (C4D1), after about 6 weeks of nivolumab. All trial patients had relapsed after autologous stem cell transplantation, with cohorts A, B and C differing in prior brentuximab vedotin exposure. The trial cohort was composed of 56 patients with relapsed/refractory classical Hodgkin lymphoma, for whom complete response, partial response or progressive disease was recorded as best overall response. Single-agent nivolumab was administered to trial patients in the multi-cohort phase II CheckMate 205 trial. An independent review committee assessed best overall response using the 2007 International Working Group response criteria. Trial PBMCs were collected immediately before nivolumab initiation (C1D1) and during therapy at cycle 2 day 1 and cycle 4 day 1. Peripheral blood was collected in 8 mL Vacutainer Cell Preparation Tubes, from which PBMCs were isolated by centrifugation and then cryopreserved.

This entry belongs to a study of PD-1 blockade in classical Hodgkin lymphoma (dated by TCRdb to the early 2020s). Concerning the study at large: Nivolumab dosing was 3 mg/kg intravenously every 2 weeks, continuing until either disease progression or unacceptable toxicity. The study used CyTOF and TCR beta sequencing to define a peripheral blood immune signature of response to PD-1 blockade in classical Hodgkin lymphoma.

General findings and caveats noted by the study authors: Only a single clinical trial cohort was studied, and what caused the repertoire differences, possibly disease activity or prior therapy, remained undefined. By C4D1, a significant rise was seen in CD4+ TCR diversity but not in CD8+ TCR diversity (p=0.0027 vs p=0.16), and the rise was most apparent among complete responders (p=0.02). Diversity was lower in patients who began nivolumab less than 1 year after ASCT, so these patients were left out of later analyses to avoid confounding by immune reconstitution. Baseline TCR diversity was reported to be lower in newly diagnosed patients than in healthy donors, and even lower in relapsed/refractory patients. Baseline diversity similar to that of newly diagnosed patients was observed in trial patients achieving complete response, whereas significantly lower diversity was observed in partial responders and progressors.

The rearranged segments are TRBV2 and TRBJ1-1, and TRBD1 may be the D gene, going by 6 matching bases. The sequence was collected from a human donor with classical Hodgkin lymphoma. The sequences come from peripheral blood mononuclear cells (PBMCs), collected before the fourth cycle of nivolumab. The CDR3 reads CASSPTDRPNTEAFF. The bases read TGTGCCAGCAGTCCGACCGACAGGCCGAACACTGAAGCTTTCTTT.